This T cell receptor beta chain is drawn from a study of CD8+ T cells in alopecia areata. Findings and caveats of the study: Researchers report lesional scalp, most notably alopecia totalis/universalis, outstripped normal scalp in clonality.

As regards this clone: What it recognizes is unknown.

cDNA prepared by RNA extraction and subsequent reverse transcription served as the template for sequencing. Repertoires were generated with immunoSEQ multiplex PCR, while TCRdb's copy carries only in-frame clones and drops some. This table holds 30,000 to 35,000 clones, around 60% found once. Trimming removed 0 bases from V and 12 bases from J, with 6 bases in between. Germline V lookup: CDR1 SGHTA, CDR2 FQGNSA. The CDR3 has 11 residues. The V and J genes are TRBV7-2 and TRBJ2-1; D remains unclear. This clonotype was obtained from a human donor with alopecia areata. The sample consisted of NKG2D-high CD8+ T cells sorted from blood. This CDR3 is CASSLAPVQFF. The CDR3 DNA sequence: TGTGCCAGCAGCTTAGCCCCAGTGCAGTTCTTC.